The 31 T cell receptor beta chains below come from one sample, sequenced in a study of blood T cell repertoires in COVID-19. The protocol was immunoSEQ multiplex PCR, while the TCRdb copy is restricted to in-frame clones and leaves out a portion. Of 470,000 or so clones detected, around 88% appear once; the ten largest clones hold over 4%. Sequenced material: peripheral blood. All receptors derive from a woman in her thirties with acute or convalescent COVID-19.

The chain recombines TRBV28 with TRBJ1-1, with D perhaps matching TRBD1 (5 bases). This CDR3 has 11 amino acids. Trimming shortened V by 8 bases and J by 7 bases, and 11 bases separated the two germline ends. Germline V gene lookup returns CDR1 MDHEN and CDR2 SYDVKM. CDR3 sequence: CASGDTGEAFF. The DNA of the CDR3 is TGTGCCAGCGGGGATACAGGTGAAGCTTTCTTT.

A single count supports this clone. CDR3 amino acids: CASRGQGGETQYF. The CDR3 bases are TGTGCCAGCAGGGGACAGGGAGGCGAGACCCAGTACTTC. The chain recombines TRBV6-5 with TRBJ2-5; 9 bases agree with TRBD1. Per germline, CDR1 MNHEY and CDR2 SVGAGI. The CDR3 is 13 amino acids. Trimming removed 6 bases from V and 5 bases from J; junction bases left unmatched: 4.

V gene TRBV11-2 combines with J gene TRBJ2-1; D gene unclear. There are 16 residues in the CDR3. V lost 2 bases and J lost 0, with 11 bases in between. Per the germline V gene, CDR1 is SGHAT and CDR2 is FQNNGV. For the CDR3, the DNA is TGTGCCAGCAGCTTAACCCTCACAGCCTCCTACAATGAGCAGTTCTTC. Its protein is CASSLTLTASYNEQFF.

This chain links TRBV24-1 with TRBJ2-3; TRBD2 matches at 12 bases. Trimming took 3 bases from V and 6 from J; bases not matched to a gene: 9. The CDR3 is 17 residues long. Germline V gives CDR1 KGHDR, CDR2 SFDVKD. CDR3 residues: CATSDPLTSGGRDTQYF. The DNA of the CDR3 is TGTGCCACCAGTGATCCGCTGACTAGCGGGGGTCGGGATACGCAGTATTTT.

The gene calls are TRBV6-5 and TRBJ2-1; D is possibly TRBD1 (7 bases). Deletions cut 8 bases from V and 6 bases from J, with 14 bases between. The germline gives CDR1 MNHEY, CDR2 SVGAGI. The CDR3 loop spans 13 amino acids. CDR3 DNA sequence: TGTGCCAGCGCGGGGACAGTGGTCAATGAGCAGTTCTTC. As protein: CASAGTVVNEQFF.

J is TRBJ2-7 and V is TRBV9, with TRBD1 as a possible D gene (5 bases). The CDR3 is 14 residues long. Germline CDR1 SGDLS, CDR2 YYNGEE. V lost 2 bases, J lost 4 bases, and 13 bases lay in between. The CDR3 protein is CASSVGLTAYEQYF. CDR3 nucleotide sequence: TGTGCCAGCAGCGTCGGCTTGACAGCGTACGAGCAGTACTTC.

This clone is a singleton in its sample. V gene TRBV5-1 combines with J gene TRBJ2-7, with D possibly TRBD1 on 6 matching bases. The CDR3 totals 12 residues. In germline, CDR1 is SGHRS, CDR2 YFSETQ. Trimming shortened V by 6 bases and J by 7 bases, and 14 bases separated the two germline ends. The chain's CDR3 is CASNSGQGEQYF. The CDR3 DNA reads TGCGCCAGCAACTCGGGGCAGGGGGAGCAGTACTTC. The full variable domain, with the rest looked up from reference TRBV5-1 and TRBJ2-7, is KAGVTQTPRYLIKTRGQQVTLSCSPISGHRSVSWYQQTPGQGLQFLFEYFSETQRNKGNFPGRFSGRQFSNSRSEMNVSTLELGDSALYLCASNSGQGEQYFGPGTRLTVT.

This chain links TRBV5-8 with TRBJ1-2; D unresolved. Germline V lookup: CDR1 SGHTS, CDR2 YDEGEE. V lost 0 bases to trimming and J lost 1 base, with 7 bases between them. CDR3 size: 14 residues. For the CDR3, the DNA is TGTGCCAGCAGCTTGGACAGCCTTAACTATGGCTACACCTTC. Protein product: CASSLDSLNYGYTF.

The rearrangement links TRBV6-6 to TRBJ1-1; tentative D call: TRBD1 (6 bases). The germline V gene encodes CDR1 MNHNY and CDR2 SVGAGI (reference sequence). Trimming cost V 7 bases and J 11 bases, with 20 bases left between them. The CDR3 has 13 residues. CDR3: CASTRTGPKEAFF. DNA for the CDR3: TGTGCCAGCACTCGAACAGGGCCTAAAGAGGCTTTCTTT.

As DNA, the CDR3 is TGCGCCAGCAGCCAAGTACAAAGAACCTACGAGCAGTACTTC. This translates into CASSQVQRTYEQYF. This rearrangement joins TRBV4-1 to TRBJ2-7; D ambiguous. V dropped 1 base and J dropped 2 bases, with 9 bases sitting between them. CDR1 and CDR2 from the germline V gene are MGHRA and YSYEKL. This CDR3 comprises 14 residues.

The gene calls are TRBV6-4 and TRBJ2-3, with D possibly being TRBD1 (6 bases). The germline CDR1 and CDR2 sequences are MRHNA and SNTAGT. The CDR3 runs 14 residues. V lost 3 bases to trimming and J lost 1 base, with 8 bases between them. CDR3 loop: CASSEDSGTDTQYF. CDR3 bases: TGTGCCAGCAGTGAGGACAGTGGCACAGATACGCAGTATTTT.

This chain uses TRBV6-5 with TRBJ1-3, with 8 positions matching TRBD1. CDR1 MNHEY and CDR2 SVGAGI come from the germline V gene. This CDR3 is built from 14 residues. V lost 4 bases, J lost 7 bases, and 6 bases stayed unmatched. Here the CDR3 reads CASSLWTGSNTIYF. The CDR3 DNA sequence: TGTGCCAGCAGTTTATGGACAGGGAGTAACACCATATATTTT.

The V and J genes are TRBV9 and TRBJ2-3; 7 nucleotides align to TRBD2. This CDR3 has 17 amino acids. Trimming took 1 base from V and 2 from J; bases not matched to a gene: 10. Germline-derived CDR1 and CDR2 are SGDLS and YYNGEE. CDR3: CASSVTERGPFTDTQYF. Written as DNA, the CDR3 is TGTGCCAGCAGCGTAACGGAGCGGGGCCCTTTCACAGATACGCAGTATTTT.

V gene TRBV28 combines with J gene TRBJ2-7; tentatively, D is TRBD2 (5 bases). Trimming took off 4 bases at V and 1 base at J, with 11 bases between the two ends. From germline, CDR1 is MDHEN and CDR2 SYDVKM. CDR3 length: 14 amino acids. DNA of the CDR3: TGTGCCAGCAGTTACACCCTAGCATCCTACGAGCAGTACTTC. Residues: CASSYTLASYEQYF. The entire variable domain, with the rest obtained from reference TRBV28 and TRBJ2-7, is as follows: DVKVTQSSRYLVKRTGEKVFLECVQDMDHENMFWYRQDPGLGLRLIYFSYDVKMKEKGDIPEGYSVSREKKERFSLILESASTNQTSMYLCASSYTLASYEQYFGPGTRLTVT.

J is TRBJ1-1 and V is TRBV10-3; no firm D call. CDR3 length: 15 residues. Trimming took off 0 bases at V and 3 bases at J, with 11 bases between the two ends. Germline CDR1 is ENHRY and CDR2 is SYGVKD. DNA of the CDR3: TGTGCCATCAGTGAGTCGATGGGAGCGGACACTGAAGCTTTCTTT. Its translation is CAISESMGADTEAFF.

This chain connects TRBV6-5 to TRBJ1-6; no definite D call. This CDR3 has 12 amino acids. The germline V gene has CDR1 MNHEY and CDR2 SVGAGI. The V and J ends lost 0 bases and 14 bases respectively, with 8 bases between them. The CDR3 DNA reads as TGTGCCAGCAGTTACTCGAACGGGGCCCTCCACTTT. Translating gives CASSYSNGALHF.

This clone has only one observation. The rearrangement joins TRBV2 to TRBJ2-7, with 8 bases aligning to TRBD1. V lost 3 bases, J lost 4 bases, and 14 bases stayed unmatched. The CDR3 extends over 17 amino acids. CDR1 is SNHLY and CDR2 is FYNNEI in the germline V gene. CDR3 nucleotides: TGTGCCAGCAGTGAGGCTGGGCAGGGGGCCACCACTTACGAGCAGTACTTC. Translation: CASSEAGQGATTYEQYF.

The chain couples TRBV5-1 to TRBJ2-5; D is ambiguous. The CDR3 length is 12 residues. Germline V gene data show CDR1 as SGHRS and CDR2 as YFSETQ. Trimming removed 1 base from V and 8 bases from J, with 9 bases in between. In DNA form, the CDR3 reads TGCGCCAGCAGCTTGAATGAGAGAACCCAGTACTTC. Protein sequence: CASSLNERTQYF.

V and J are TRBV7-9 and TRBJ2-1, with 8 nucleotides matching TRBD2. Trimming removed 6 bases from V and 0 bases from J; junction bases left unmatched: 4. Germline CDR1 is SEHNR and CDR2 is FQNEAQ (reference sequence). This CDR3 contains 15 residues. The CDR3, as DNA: TGTGCCAGCAGACCTACTAGCGGCTCCTACAATGAGCAGTTCTTC. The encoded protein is CASRPTSGSYNEQFF.

The CDR3, as DNA: TGCGCCAGCAGCCGATCAGGACAGGGTTCCAACGAGCAGTACTTC. This codes for CASSRSGQGSNEQYF. The V call is TRBV4-1, the J call TRBJ2-7; 8 bases agree with TRBD1. Germline V gene data show CDR1 as MGHRA and CDR2 as YSYEKL. The CDR3 loop spans 15 amino acids. The junction had 10 bases not matched to a gene; V was cut back by 4 bases and J by 5 bases.

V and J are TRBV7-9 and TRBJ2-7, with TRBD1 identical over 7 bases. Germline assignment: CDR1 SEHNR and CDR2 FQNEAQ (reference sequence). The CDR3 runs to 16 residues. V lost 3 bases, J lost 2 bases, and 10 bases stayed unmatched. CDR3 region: CASSFTQGTTTYEQYF. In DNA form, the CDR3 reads TGTGCCAGCAGCTTTACACAGGGGACAACGACCTACGAGCAGTACTTC.

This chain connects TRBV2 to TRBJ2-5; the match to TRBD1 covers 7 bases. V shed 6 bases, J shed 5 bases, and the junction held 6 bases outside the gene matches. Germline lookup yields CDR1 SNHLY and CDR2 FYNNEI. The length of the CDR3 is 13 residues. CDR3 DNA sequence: TGTGCCAGCAGAGAGGGGGCCGTGGAGACCCAGTACTTC. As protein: CASREGAVETQYF.

CDR3 bases: TGTGCCAGCAAAGGGACTAGCGGGAGTCCCTACGAGCAGTACTTC. It specifies CASKGTSGSPYEQYF. The chain carries TRBV6-5 and TRBJ2-7; TRBD2 matches at 14 bases. This CDR3 contains 15 residues. Germline CDR1 is MNHEY and CDR2 is SVGAGI. The V segment lost 7 bases and the J segment 2 bases; nucleotides outside the gene matches: 4.

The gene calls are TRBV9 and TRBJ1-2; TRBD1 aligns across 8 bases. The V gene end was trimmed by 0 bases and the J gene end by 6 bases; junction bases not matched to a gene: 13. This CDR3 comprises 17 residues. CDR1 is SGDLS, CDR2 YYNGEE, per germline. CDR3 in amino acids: CASSVGTPRTGPDGYTF. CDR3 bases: TGTGCCAGCAGCGTAGGGACCCCAAGGACAGGGCCCGATGGCTACACCTTC.

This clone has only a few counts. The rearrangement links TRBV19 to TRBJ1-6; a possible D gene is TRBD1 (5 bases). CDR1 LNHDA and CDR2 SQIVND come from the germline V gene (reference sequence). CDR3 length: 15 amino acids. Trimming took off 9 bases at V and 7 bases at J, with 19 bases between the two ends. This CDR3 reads CASVARAAGNSPLHF. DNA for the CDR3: TGTGCCAGCGTCGCCAGGGCCGCGGGGAATTCACCCCTCCACTTT.

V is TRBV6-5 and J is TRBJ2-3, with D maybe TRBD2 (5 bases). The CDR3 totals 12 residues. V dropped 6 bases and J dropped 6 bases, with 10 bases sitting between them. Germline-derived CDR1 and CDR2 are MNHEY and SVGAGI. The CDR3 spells CASRGLVDTQYF. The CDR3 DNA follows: TGTGCCAGCAGAGGACTCGTGGATACGCAGTATTTT.

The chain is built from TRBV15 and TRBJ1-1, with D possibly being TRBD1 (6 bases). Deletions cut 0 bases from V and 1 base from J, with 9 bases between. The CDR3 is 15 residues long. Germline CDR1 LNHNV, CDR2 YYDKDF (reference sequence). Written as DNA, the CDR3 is TGTGCCACCAGCAGAGACCGGGACAAGAACACTGAAGCTTTCTTT. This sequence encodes CATSRDRDKNTEAFF.

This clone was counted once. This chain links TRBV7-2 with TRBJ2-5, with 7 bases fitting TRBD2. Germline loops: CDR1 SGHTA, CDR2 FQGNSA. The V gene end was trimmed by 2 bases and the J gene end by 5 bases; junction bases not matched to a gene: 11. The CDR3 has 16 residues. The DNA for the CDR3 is TGTGCCAGCAGCTTACTTGTGGGCGGGGGTCAGGAGACCCAGTACTTC. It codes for CASSLLVGGGQETQYF.

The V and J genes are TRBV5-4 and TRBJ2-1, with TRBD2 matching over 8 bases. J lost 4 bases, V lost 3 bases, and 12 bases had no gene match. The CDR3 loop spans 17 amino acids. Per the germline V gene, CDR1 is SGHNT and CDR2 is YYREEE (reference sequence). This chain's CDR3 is CASSSKKELAAYNEQFF. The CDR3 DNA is TGTGCCAGCAGCTCCAAAAAAGAACTAGCGGCTTACAATGAGCAGTTCTTC.

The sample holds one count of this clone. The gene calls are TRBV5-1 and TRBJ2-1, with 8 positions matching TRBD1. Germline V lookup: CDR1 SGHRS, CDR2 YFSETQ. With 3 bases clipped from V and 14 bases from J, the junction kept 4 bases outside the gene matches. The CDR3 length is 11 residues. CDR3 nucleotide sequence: TGCGCCAGCAGCTCGGACAGGGTGAAGTTCTTC. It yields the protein CASSSDRVKFF.

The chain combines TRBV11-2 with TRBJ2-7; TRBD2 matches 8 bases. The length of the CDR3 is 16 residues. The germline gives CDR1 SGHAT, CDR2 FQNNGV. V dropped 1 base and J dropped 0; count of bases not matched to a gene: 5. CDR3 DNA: TGTGCCAGCAGCTTAGGAGGTAGCGGGGCCTCCTACGAGCAGTACTTC. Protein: CASSLGGSGASYEQYF.